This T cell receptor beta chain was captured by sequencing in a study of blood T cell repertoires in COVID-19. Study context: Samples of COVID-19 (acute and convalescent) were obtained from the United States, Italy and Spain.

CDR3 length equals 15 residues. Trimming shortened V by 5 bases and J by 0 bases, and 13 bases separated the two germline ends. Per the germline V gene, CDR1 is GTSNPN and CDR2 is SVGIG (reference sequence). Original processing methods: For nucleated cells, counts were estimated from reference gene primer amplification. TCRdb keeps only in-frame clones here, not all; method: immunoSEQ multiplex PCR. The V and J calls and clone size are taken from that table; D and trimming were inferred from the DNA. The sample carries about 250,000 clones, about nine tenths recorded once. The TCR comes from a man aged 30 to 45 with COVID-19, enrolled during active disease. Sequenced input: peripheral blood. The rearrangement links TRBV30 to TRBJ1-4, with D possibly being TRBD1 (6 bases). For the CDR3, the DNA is TGTGCCTGGGGGGGCAGTTTTGCAACTAATGAAAAACTGTTTTTT. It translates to CAWGGSFATNEKLFF.